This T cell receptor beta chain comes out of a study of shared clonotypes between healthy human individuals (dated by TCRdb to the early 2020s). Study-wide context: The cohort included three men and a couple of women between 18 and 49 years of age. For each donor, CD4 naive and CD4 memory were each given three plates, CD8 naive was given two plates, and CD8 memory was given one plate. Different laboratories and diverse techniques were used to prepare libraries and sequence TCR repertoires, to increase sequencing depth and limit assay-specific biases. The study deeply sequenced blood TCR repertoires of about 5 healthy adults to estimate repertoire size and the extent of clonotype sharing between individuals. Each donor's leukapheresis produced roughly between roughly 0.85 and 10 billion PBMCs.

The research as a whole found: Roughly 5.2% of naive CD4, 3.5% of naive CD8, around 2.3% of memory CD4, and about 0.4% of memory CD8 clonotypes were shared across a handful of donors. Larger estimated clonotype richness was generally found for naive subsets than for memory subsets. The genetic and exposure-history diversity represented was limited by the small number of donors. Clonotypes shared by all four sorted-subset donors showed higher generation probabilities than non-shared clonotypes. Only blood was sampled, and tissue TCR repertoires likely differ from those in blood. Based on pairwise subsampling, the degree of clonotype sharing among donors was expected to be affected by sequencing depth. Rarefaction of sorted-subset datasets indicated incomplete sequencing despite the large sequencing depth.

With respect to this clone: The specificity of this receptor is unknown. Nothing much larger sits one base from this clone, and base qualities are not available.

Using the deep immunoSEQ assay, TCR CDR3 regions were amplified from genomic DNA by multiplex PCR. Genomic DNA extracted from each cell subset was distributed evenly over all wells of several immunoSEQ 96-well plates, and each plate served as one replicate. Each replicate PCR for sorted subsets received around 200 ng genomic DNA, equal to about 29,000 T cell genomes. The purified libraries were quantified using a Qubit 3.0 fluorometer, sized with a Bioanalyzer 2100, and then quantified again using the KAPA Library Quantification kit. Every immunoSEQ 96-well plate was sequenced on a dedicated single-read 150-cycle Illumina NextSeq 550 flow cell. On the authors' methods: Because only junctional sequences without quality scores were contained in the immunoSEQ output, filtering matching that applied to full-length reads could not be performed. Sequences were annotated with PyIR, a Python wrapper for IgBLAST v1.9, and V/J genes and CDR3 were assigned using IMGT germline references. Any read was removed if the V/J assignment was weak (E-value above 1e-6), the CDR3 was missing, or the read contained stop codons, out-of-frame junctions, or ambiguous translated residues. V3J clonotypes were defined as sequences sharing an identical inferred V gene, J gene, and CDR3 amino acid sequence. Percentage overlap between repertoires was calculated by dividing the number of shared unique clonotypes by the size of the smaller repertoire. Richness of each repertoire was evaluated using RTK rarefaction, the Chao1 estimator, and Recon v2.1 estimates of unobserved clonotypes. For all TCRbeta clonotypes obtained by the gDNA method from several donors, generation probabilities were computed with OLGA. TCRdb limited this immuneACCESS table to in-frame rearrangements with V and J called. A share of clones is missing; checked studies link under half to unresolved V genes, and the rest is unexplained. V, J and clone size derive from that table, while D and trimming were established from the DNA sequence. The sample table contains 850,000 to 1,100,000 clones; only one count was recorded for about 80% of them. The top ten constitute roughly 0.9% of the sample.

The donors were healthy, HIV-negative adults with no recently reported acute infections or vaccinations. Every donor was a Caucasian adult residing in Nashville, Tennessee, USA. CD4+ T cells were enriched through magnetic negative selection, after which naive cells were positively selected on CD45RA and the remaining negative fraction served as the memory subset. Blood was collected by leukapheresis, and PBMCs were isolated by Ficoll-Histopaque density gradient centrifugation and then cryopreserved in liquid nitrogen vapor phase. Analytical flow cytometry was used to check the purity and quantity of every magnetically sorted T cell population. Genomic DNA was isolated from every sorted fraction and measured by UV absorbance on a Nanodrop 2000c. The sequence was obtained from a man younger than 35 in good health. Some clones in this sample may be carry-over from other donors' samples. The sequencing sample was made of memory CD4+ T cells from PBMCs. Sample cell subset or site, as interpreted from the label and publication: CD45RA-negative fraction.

Here is the DNA: TGTGCCAGCAGTTCATGGGTTGGGGGGACAGCCTACGAGCAGTACTTC. Translated, it reads CASSSWVGGTAYEQYF. The chain was built from TRBV28 and TRBJ2-7, with TRBD1 perhaps the D gene, on 7 matching bases. Reading the germline V gene gives CDR1 MDHEN and CDR2 SYDVKM. V is pared back by 4 bases and J by 2 bases, with 18 bases lying between the germline termini. Its CDR3 holds 16 amino acids, cysteine through phenylalanine. CDR3 DNA is the only sequence kept; it has 48 bases, read in frame from the first base.